Listed here are 27 T cell receptor beta chains from one sample, sequenced in a study of regulatory T cells in long-lasting Graves disease (TCRdb year 2021). The library was prepared using multiplex PCR. The instrument given in TCRdb is Illumina HiSeq 4000. To build TCR beta libraries, CDR3 regions were amplified by Arm-PCR using iRepertoire HTBI primers. Using fastp trimming at Q25 and MiXCR clonotype assembly, TCRdb reanalyzed the public sequencing data and kept in-frame beta chains. CDR3 protein sequences are deduplicated, and each keeps its most common genes and DNA. The sample profile shows roughly 250,000 distinct CDR3 sequences; about 20% of them were found once. The ten largest clones capture approximately 14% of the sample. What the time point label conveys for this sample: newly diagnosed GD, antithyroid drugs for less than 3 months. For both TCR sequencing and RNA sequencing, RNA was extracted from PBMCs using TRIzol.

These sequences were also reported in another study, on T cells in Graves' hyperthyroidism and ophthalmopathy.

Sequenced here: peripheral blood mononuclear cells (PBMCs), sampled at new diagnosis, from a patient treated with antithyroid drugs. These receptors were obtained from a woman aged 25 to 39 with Graves disease. Donor details come from another sample of the same person, matched by shared clones.

This clonotype was detected many times. The V and J genes are TRBV5-5 and TRBJ2-3, with D possibly called TRBD1 or TRBD2 (6 bases each). CDR1 is SGHKS and CDR2 is YYEKEE in the germline V gene (reference sequence). The CDR3 has 16 amino acids. With 0 bases removed from V and 1 base from J, the gap between germline ends came to 12 bases. CDR3 in DNA: TGTGCCAGCAGCTTGGCCCCGGGGGCCGGCACAGATACGCAGTATTTT. Its protein is CASSLAPGAGTDTQYF.

On this clonotype itself: This may be a read error, as it is one base from a much larger clone. The chain carries TRBV7-2 and TRBJ1-5, with 10 bases identical to TRBD1. Germline lookup yields CDR1 SGHTA and CDR2 FQGNSA. The CDR3 extends over 15 amino acids. Trimming removed 6 bases from V and 9 bases from J; junction bases left unmatched: 11. In DNA form, the CDR3 reads TGTGCCAGCAGATCCCGGGACAGGGGATTTCGGCCCCAGCATTTT. As protein: CASRSRDRGFRPQHF.

This clonotype occurred many times. The V and J genes are TRBV19 and TRBJ2-5, with D possibly called TRBD1 or TRBD2 (6 bases each). The CDR3 has 14 residues. V was clipped by 3 bases and J by 5 bases, with 13 bases between them. Germline CDR1 LNHDA, CDR2 SQIVND (reference sequence). CDR3 in amino acids: CASSIAGGEETQYF. CDR3 nucleotides: TGTGCCAGTAGTATTGCCGGGGGCGAGGAGACCCAGTACTTC. The full variable domain, rest sourced from reference TRBV19 and TRBJ2-5, is DGGITQSPKYLFRKEGQNVTLSCEQNLNHDAMYWYRQDPGQGLRLIYYSQIVNDFQKGDIAEGYSVSREKKESFPLTVTSAQKNPTAFYLCASSIAGGEETQYFGPGTRLLVL.

This clonotype was counted ten times or more. V and J are TRBV7-2 and TRBJ2-3; no firm D call. The V end lost 5 bases, the J end lost 6 bases, and 9 bases lay between the germline ends. Germline CDR1 is SGHTA and CDR2 is FQGNSA. This CDR3 contains 12 residues. CDR3 sequence: CASSRNWDTQYF. CDR3 nucleotide sequence: TGTGCCAGCAGCAGAAATTGGGATACGCAGTATTTT.

The J gene is TRBJ2-3, the V gene TRBV27; 8 bases line up with TRBD2. Trimming took 3 bases from V and 2 from J; bases not matched to a gene: 4. The germline V gene has CDR1 MNHEY and CDR2 SMNVEV (reference sequence). The CDR3 is made up of 15 amino acids. Here the CDR3 reads CASSFERGNTDTQYF. The CDR3 coding sequence is TGTGCCAGCAGTTTCGAGCGGGGGAACACAGATACGCAGTATTTT.

In its sample, this clonotype was seen many times. This chain links TRBV18 with TRBJ2-7; TRBD2 matches 14 bases. The V gene's germline CDR1 is KGHSH and CDR2 LQKENI. The CDR3 is 16 amino acids. The V and J ends lost 4 bases and 4 bases, in that order; junction bases with no gene match: 6. The CDR3 is CASSHGTSGGEYEQYF. The CDR3 DNA sequence: TGTGCCAGCTCACATGGGACTAGCGGGGGCGAATACGAGCAGTACTTC.

This clonotype has at least ten counts. The V and J genes are TRBV12-3 or TRBV12-4 and TRBJ2-6, with D perhaps matching TRBD1 (6 bases). Trimming pared 1 base from V and 4 bases from J, leaving 8 bases between. CDR3 length equals 15 residues. The DNA of the CDR3 is TGTGCCAGCAGTTTAGGGGGGCGAGGGGCCAACGTCCTGACTTTC. Translating gives CASSLGGRGANVLTF.

The V and J genes are TRBV3-1 and TRBJ2-7, with D perhaps assigned TRBD1 or TRBD2 (5 bases each). Germline V lookup: CDR1 LGHDT, CDR2 YNNKEL (reference sequence). V lost 5 bases, J lost 1 base, and 9 bases lay in between. The CDR3 covers 13 residues. The CDR3 is CASSRDHSYEQYF. The CDR3 DNA reads as TGTGCCAGCAGCAGGGACCATTCCTACGAGCAGTACTTC.

This clonotype was counted ten times or more. This chain joins TRBV12-3 or TRBV12-4 and TRBJ1-2, with TRBD1 matching 10 bases. Losses at the gene ends were 2 bases for V and 8 bases for J; bases not matched to a gene: 8. The CDR3 has 15 amino acids. Here the CDR3 DNA reads TGTGCCAGCAGTTTAAGTCGACAGGGGGCGTCCGGCTACACCTTC. As protein: CASSLSRQGASGYTF.

This clonotype occurred many times. V and J are TRBV5-1 and TRBJ2-3; D may match TRBD1 or TRBD2 (5 bases each). The germline V gene encodes CDR1 SGHRS and CDR2 YFSETQ. The CDR3 is made up of 16 amino acids. V lost 0 bases, J lost 1 base, and 12 bases lay in between. The CDR3 here is CASSLGGVPGTDTQYF. CDR3 sequence (DNA): TGCGCCAGCAGCTTGGGAGGGGTACCGGGCACAGATACGCAGTATTTT. Based on the CDR3 plus reference TRBV5-1 and TRBJ2-3, the full variable domain is KAGVTQTPRYLIKTRGQQVTLSCSPISGHRSVSWYQQTPGQGLQFLFEYFSETQRNKGNFPGRFSGRQFSNSRSEMNVSTLELGDSALYLCASSLGGVPGTDTQYFGPGTRLTVL.

This clonotype has a count of ten or more. J is TRBJ1-2 and V is TRBV7-2; no clear D gene. Germline assignment: CDR1 SGHTA and CDR2 FQGNSA. Between the trimmed V and J ends, which lost 1 base and 8 bases, there was a span of 14 bases. CDR3 size: 14 residues. The CDR3 bases are TGTGCCAGCAGCTTAGTGGACGGCCTTCGGGGCTACACCTTC. The encoded protein is CASSLVDGLRGYTF.

The table lists this clonotype with many counts. The CDR3 loop reads CSARRTGGQEDGYTF. The CDR3 coding sequence is TGCAGTGCTAGGAGGACAGGGGGCCAAGAAGATGGCTACACCTTC. The chain combines TRBV20-1 with TRBJ1-2; TRBD1 aligns across 11 bases. With V trimmed by 3 bases and J by 6 bases, 9 bases remained unmatched. The CDR3 sequence is 15 residues long. Germline CDR1 DFQATT, CDR2 SNEGSKA (reference sequence).

This clonotype was seen at least ten times. The V gene is TRBV11-2, the J gene TRBJ1-3; D might be TRBD1 (5 bases). Trimming pared 3 bases from V and 3 bases from J, leaving 12 bases between. Germline-derived CDR1 and CDR2 are SGHAT and FQNNGV. The CDR3 consists of 15 residues. DNA of the CDR3: TGTGCCAGCAGCTTCGACAGTATAATTGGAAACACCATATATTTT. Translated: CASSFDSIIGNTIYF.

Many counts were recorded for this clonotype. This chain uses TRBV27 with TRBJ2-3, with 8 bases identical to TRBD2. The ends lost 6 bases at V and 2 bases at J; junction bases unmatched: 13. Germline CDR1 reads MNHEY; CDR2 reads SMNVEV (reference sequence). The CDR3 length is 17 residues. CDR3 coding DNA: TGTGCCAGCAGCCGGTGGGGTAGCGGGGCCACCACAGATACGCAGTATTTT. Protein sequence: CASSRWGSGATTDTQYF.

The sample holds many counts of this clonotype. The chain uses TRBV7-2 and TRBJ2-4; D is perhaps TRBD2 (6 bases). The CDR3 has 13 residues. The V end was cut by 4 bases, the J end by 9 bases, with 13 bases between. CDR1 and CDR2 (germline): SGHTA, FQGNSA. This chain's CDR3 is CASSWSQEGIQYF. Here the CDR3 DNA reads TGTGCCAGCAGCTGGTCACAGGAGGGCATTCAGTACTTC.

This clonotype has a count of ten or more. The chain joins TRBV9 to TRBJ1-2; weak D call: TRBD1 (6 bases). The CDR3 covers 12 residues. V was cut by 4 bases and J by 10 bases, with 14 bases left in between. CDR1 is SGDLS, CDR2 YYNGEE, per germline. The CDR3 region has the DNA TGTGCCAGCAGCTCGTGGACAGCCCCCTACACCTTC. Translation gives CASSSWTAPYTF.

Many counts were recorded for this clonotype. The V gene is TRBV7-9, the J gene TRBJ2-7; either TRBD1 or TRBD2 may supply D (5 bases each). V was trimmed by 4 bases and J by 1 base, leaving 17 bases between them. The germline V gene has CDR1 SEHNR and CDR2 FQNEAQ (reference sequence). There are 16 residues in the CDR3. CDR3 in amino acids: CASSSDFRGFSYEQYF. The DNA for the CDR3 is TGTGCCAGCAGCTCAGATTTCCGGGGCTTTTCCTACGAGCAGTACTTC.

This clonotype was picked up a small number of times. This chain links TRBV6-1 with TRBJ1-2; D is uncertain. Germline CDR1 MNHNS, CDR2 SASEGT. This CDR3 is 16 amino acids long. The V end lost 1 base, the J end lost 7 bases, and 19 bases lay between the germline ends. For the CDR3, the DNA is TGTGCCAGCAGTGAAGTGTCGGGAAAGGGTTTTTTTGGCTACACCTTC. It yields the protein CASSEVSGKGFFGYTF.

This clonotype was observed a few times. V gene TRBV9 combines with J gene TRBJ1-6; 7 bases are shared with TRBD1. Germline trimming cut 4 bases from V and 7 bases from J; bases unmatched to any gene: 11. Germline loops: CDR1 SGDLS, CDR2 YYNGEE. This CDR3 has 16 residues. The DNA of the CDR3 is TGTGCCAGCAGCCCGAGAACCGGGACAGCAAATTCACCCCTCCACTTT. Its translation: CASSPRTGTANSPLHF. The variable domain in full, completed from reference TRBV9 and TRBJ1-6, reads DSGVTQTPKHLITATGQRVTLRCSPRSGDLSVYWYQQSLDQGLQFLIQYYNGEERAKGNILERFSAQQFPDLHSELNLSSLELGDSALYFCASSPRTGTANSPLHFGNGTRLTVT.

In the case of this clonotype: A much larger clonotype is one base distant, so this may be a read error. The chain carries TRBV7-9 and TRBJ1-2; TRBD1 is a possible D gene (5 bases). The CDR3 loop spans 14 amino acids. CDR1 and CDR2 from the germline V gene are SEHNR and FQNEAQ (reference sequence). The CDR3 sequence is CAGSRPGGSVSYTF. CDR3 bases: TGTGCCGGCAGCAGACCCGGGGGGTCGGTCAGCTACACCTTC.

The chain recombines TRBV9 with TRBJ2-1, with TRBD2 matching 13 bases. This CDR3 has 16 amino acids. The germline V gene encodes CDR1 SGDLS and CDR2 YYNGEE. The V and J ends lost 4 bases and 9 bases, in that order; junction bases with no gene match: 10. The CDR3 bases are TGTGCCAGCAGCCCCAAACTAGCGGGGGGGCTTGGTGAGCAGTTCTTC. It yields the protein CASSPKLAGGLGEQFF. Based on the CDR3 plus reference TRBV9 and TRBJ2-1, the full variable domain is DSGVTQTPKHLITATGQRVTLRCSPRSGDLSVYWYQQSLDQGLQFLIQYYNGEERAKGNILERFSAQQFPDLHSELNLSSLELGDSALYFCASSPKLAGGLGEQFFGPGTRLTVL.

This clonotype was found many times. The V call is TRBV5-1, the J call TRBJ1-2; D remains ambiguous. Germline V gives CDR1 SGHRS, CDR2 YFSETQ. This CDR3 region has 15 residues. The V and J ends lost 3 bases and 5 bases respectively, with 17 bases between them. The CDR3 nucleotides are TGCGCCAGCAGCTATCAGATGGACGGCTATTATGGCTACACCTTC. Protein product: CASSYQMDGYYGYTF.

About this clonotype: This is likely an artifact of a read error, given a far larger clone one base away. The rearrangement joins TRBV6-2 or TRBV6-3 to TRBJ1-2; tentative D call: TRBD1 (5 bases). This CDR3 has 14 amino acids. Germline lookup yields CDR1 MNHEY and CDR2 SVGEGT. Trimming took 5 bases from V and 4 from J, leaving 14 bases between them. The CDR3 DNA follows: TGTGCCAGCAGTGGACTCCAGGGTCGCTATGGCTACACCTTC. Protein: CASSGLQGRYGYTF.

This clonotype occurred many times. The J gene is TRBJ1-2, the V gene TRBV12-3 or TRBV12-4, with D uncertain. The CDR3 spans 13 residues. V was shortened by 3 bases and J by 7 bases, with 12 bases between the two germline ends. The CDR3 sequence is CASSFARAAGYTF. CDR3 coding DNA: TGTGCCAGCAGTTTCGCCCGGGCGGCTGGCTACACCTTC.

The chain is built from TRBV7-9 and TRBJ1-4; tentatively, D is TRBD1 (5 bases). CDR1 and CDR2 from the germline V gene are SEHNR and FQNEAQ (reference sequence). V lost 5 bases and J 8 bases, leaving 15 bases between the germline ends. CDR3 length: 14 amino acids. The CDR3 spells CASSHRGAEEKLFF. The DNA of the CDR3 is TGTGCCAGCAGCCACCGGGGCGCTGAGGAAAAACTGTTTTTT.

The V gene is TRBV7-9, the J gene TRBJ1-6, with D possibly TRBD1 on 5 matching bases. The CDR3 runs to 17 residues. Per germline, CDR1 SEHNR and CDR2 FQNEAQ (reference sequence). With 5 bases removed from V and 1 base from J, the gap between germline ends came to 15 bases. The CDR3: CASSTTGLRSYNSPLHF. The CDR3 DNA reads TGTGCCAGCAGCACCACAGGACTAAGATCCTATAATTCACCCCTCCACTTT.

About this clonotype itself: This may be a read error: a much more frequent sequence differs by one nucleotide. This chain links TRBV7-6 with TRBJ1-1, with D uncertain. Germline lookup yields CDR1 SGHVS and CDR2 FNYEAQ. The CDR3 has 14 amino acids. This chain's CDR3 is CAGRPTWLNTEAFF. In nucleotides, the CDR3 is TGTGCCGGCAGGCCTACATGGCTAAACACTGAAGCTTTCTTT.